These T cell receptor beta chains were read from a single sample in a study of human T cells and chemical hapten exposure. Each CDR3 protein is one row after TCRdb ran MiXCR on the RACE reads. The sample lists roughly 80,000 distinct CDR3 sequences, roughly 10% seen once, with around 4.2% in the top ten. The sequences come from whole blood, collected in connection with sensitization to the hapten diphenylcyclopropenone (DPC). The receptor set was obtained from a woman in her 50s with alopecia areata. Some clones in this sample may be carry-over from other donors' samples. Each CDR3 is given with its conserved first and last residue. A D gene is named only where the DNA matches it firmly. Expanded clones are given a class, and other clones once, few, many or no size at all.

clone size: few
V gene: TRBV7-2
J gene: TRBJ2-7
D gene: NA
CDR3 protein: CASSFNGLSYEQYF
CDR3 DNA: TGTGCCAGCAGCTTTAACGGGCTATCCTACGAGCAGTACTTC

clone size: few
V gene: TRBV6-1
J gene: TRBJ1-5
D gene: NA
CDR3 protein: CASSEGGGYQPQHF
CDR3 DNA: TGTGCCAGCAGTGAAGGAGGCGGCTATCAGCCCCAGCATTTT

clone size: many
V gene: TRBV7-6
J gene: TRBJ2-3
D gene: NA
CDR3 protein: CASSLRPRASPRTDTQYF
CDR3 DNA: TGTGCCAGCAGCTTGAGACCTCGGGCTTCACCCAGGACAGATACGCAGTATTTT

clone size: few
V gene: TRBV7-9
J gene: TRBJ1-2
D gene: NA
CDR3 protein: CASSSRSNYGYTF
CDR3 DNA: TGTGCCAGCAGTTCCAGGAGTAACTATGGCTACACCTTC

clone size: NA
V gene: TRBV11-2
J gene: TRBJ2-5
D gene: TRBD2
CDR3 protein: CASSFLAGGPDQETQYF
CDR3 DNA: TGTGCCAGCAGCTTTTTAGCGGGGGGGCCGGATCAAGAGACCCAGTACTTC

clone size: many
V gene: TRBV5-1
J gene: TRBJ2-1
D gene: NA
CDR3 protein: CASSLGARNEQFF
CDR3 DNA: TGCGCCAGCAGCTTGGGAGCGCGCAATGAGCAGTTCTTC

clone size: many
V gene: TRBV28
J gene: TRBJ1-5
D gene: NA
CDR3 protein: CASSLGQGHQPQHF
CDR3 DNA: TGTGCCAGCAGTTTGGGGCAGGGACATCAGCCCCAGCATTTT

clone size: NA
V gene: TRBV28
J gene: TRBJ2-5
D gene: TRBD1
CDR3 protein: CASSSPDGTGGKETQYF
CDR3 DNA: TGTGCCAGCAGTTCTCCCGATGGGACAGGGGGTAAAGAGACCCAGTACTTC

clone size: many
V gene: TRBV7-6
J gene: TRBJ1-1
D gene: NA
CDR3 protein: CASSLGGTLEAFF
CDR3 DNA: TGTGCCAGCAGCTTAGGGGGAACTTTAGAAGCTTTCTTT

clone size: many
V gene: TRBV24-1
J gene: TRBJ2-2
D gene: NA
CDR3 protein: CATSVGGEGHPNTGELFF
CDR3 DNA: TGTGCCACCAGTGTAGGCGGAGAGGGACACCCGAACACCGGGGAGCTGTTTTTT

clone size: NA
V gene: TRBV18
J gene: TRBJ1-3
D gene: NA
CDR3 protein: CASSPREGVRSRNTIYF
CDR3 DNA: TGTGCCAGCTCACCACGCGAGGGGGTGAGGTCTCGAAACACCATATATTTT

clone size: NA
V gene: TRBV28
J gene: TRBJ2-3
D gene: TRBD1
CDR3 protein: CASSLRRTGPDTQYF
CDR3 DNA: TGTGCCAGCAGTTTACGCAGGACAGGCCCAGATACGCAGTATTTT

clone size: many
V gene: TRBV7-8
J gene: TRBJ2-1
D gene: NA
CDR3 protein: CASSPMGNSYNEQFF
CDR3 DNA: TGTGCCAGCAGCCCGATGGGTAACTCCTACAATGAGCAGTTCTTC

clone size: NA
V gene: TRBV7-2
J gene: TRBJ1-1
D gene: NA
CDR3 protein: CASSQRTPGAEGDTEAFF
CDR3 DNA: TGTGCCAGCAGCCAGAGAACGCCAGGGGCGGAGGGGGACACTGAAGCTTTCTTT

clone size: few
V gene: TRBV9
J gene: TRBJ1-4
D gene: NA
CDR3 protein: CASSHGGGEKLFF
CDR3 DNA: TGTGCCAGCAGCCACGGCGGGGGGGAAAAACTGTTTTTT

clone size: many
V gene: TRBV11-2
J gene: TRBJ1-1
D gene: NA
CDR3 protein: CASSFLRDTEAFF
CDR3 DNA: TGTGCCAGCAGCTTCCTTAGGGACACTGAAGCTTTCTTT

clone size: NA
V gene: TRBV5-1
J gene: TRBJ2-7
D gene: NA
CDR3 protein: CASSLYSETFYEQYF
CDR3 DNA: TGCGCCAGCAGCTTATATAGCGAAACTTTCTACGAGCAGTACTTC

clone size: few
V gene: TRBV5-1
J gene: TRBJ2-5
D gene: TRBD1
CDR3 protein: CASSFPGQGPQETQYF
CDR3 DNA: TGCGCCAGCAGCTTTCCGGGACAGGGGCCTCAAGAGACCCAGTACTTC

clone size: NA
V gene: TRBV12-3/TRBV12-4
J gene: TRBJ1-1
D gene: TRBD1
CDR3 protein: CASSPGGDTEAFF
CDR3 DNA: TGTGCCAGCAGTCCAGGGGGGGACACTGAAGCTTTCTTT

clone size: many
V gene: TRBV4-2
J gene: TRBJ2-2
D gene: TRBD1
CDR3 protein: CASSPRDRDTGELFF
CDR3 DNA: TGTGCCAGCAGCCCCCGGGACAGGGACACCGGGGAGCTGTTTTTT

clone size: few
V gene: TRBV10-1
J gene: TRBJ2-6
D gene: NA
CDR3 protein: CASSGGSGANVLTF
CDR3 DNA: TGCGCCAGCAGTGGCGGTTCTGGGGCCAACGTCCTGACTTTC

clone size: NA
V gene: TRBV7-8
J gene: TRBJ1-6
D gene: NA
CDR3 protein: CASSSENSGNSPLHF
CDR3 DNA: TGTGCCAGCAGCTCGGAAAATTCAGGAAATTCACCCCTCCACTTT

clone size: few
V gene: TRBV5-1
J gene: TRBJ2-5
D gene: TRBD1
CDR3 protein: CASSLDRGEETQYF
CDR3 DNA: TGCGCCAGCAGCCTCGACAGGGGGGAAGAGACCCAGTACTTC

clone size: many
V gene: TRBV15
J gene: TRBJ1-6
D gene: NA
CDR3 protein: CATSNRVTKGSPLHF
CDR3 DNA: TGTGCCACCAGCAACCGGGTTACAAAGGGGTCACCCCTCCACTTT

clone size: few
V gene: TRBV7-2
J gene: TRBJ2-1
D gene: TRBD1
CDR3 protein: CASSRQGSNYNEQFF
CDR3 DNA: TGTGCCAGCAGCCGACAGGGGTCGAACTACAATGAGCAGTTCTTC

clone size: few
V gene: TRBV11-2
J gene: TRBJ2-5
D gene: NA
CDR3 protein: CASSLGGSGLTQYF
CDR3 DNA: TGTGCCAGCAGCTTAGGAGGCAGTGGTTTGACCCAGTACTTC

clone size: NA
V gene: TRBV6-5
J gene: TRBJ2-3
D gene: TRBD2
CDR3 protein: CASRLADTDTQYF
CDR3 DNA: TGTGCCAGCAGACTAGCGGACACAGATACGCAGTATTTT

clone size: many
V gene: TRBV7-3
J gene: TRBJ2-3
D gene: TRBD2
CDR3 protein: CASSLTPGTSGRRRTDTQYF
CDR3 DNA: TGTGCCAGCAGCTTAACGCCCGGGACTAGCGGGAGGAGGAGGACAGATACGCAGTATTTT

clone size: few
V gene: TRBV30
J gene: TRBJ2-7
D gene: NA
CDR3 protein: CAYSRGLEYEQYF
CDR3 DNA: TGTGCCTATTCCCGCGGGCTCGAGTACGAGCAGTACTTC

clone size: NA
V gene: TRBV2
J gene: TRBJ2-1
D gene: TRBD1
CDR3 protein: CASRWDRTSYNEQFF
CDR3 DNA: TGTGCCAGCAGATGGGACAGGACATCCTACAATGAGCAGTTCTTC

clone size: NA
V gene: TRBV13
J gene: TRBJ2-3
D gene: TRBD2
CDR3 protein: CASSLRSSGWTDTQYF
CDR3 DNA: TGTGCCAGCAGCTTACGGTCTAGCGGATGGACAGATACGCAGTATTTT

clone size: few
V gene: TRBV6-5
J gene: TRBJ1-3
D gene: TRBD1
CDR3 protein: CASSYGALRQGSPGNTIYF
CDR3 DNA: TGTGCCAGCAGTTACGGTGCCCTAAGACAGGGATCGCCTGGAAACACCATATATTTT

clone size: many
V gene: TRBV7-2
J gene: TRBJ2-1
D gene: NA
CDR3 protein: CASSLAGGAYNEQFF
CDR3 DNA: TGTGCCAGCAGCTTAGCGGGGGGCGCGTACAATGAGCAGTTCTTC

clone size: NA
V gene: TRBV6-2/TRBV6-3
J gene: TRBJ2-3
D gene: NA
CDR3 protein: CASSFLPSTDTQYF
CDR3 DNA: TGTGCCAGCAGTTTTCTACCCAGCACAGATACGCAGTATTTT

clone size: many
V gene: TRBV6-2/TRBV6-3
J gene: TRBJ2-3
D gene: NA
CDR3 protein: CASSRPDTQYF
CDR3 DNA: TGTGCCAGCAGTCGGCCAGATACGCAGTATTTT